The present entry profiles one T cell receptor (beta chain) with its context. This sample stems from a study of OX40 agonist ivuxolimab in advanced cancers. Across the study: 40% to 50% of patients had received prior checkpoint inhibitor therapy.

Sequencing was performed with immunoSEQ multiplex PCR; in TCRdb, only in-frame clones are kept and a portion is missing. The table has about 19,000 clones, about 86% seen once. The CDR3 totals 13 residues. The V gene lost 7 bases and the J gene lost 2 bases, with 10 bases spanning the gap. The V gene's germline CDR1 is MNHEY and CDR2 SVGAGI. The sample here was CD4+ or CD8+ T cells sorted from blood, taken in a trial of the OX40 agonist ivuxolimab. The J gene is TRBJ2-3, the V gene TRBV6-5; unclear D gene. This clonotype originated in an adult with an advanced solid tumor such as melanoma, head and neck, liver or kidney cancer. The CDR3 loop is CASTDENTDTQYF. CDR3 nucleotide sequence: TGTGCCAGCACTGACGAAAACACAGATACGCAGTATTTT.